Each of the 21 T cell receptor beta chains below was sequenced from the same sample in a study of PD-L1 blockade in urothelial cancer. Sequenced by immunoSEQ multiplex PCR; TCRdb stores in-frame clones only, minus some. The sample yields 25,000 to 30,000 clones, around 87% seen once. Sequencing used PBMCs, obtained around atezolizumab (anti-PD-L1) treatment. Source of these receptors: a man aged 50 to 59 with urothelial cancer.

The chain couples TRBV11-2 to TRBJ2-5; a weak D match, TRBD2 (6 bases). The CDR3 runs 15 residues. Per germline, CDR1 SGHAT and CDR2 FQNNGV. V was cut by 5 bases and J by 2 bases, with 15 bases left in between. Here the CDR3 reads CASSQTAGRQETQYF. In nucleotides, the CDR3 is TGTGCCAGCAGCCAAACGGCAGGGAGGCAAGAGACCCAGTACTTC.

In this sample, this clone turned up once. J is TRBJ1-1 and V is TRBV6-6; a possible D gene is TRBD1 (6 bases). Germline assignment: CDR1 MNHNY and CDR2 SVGAGI (reference sequence). V gave up 10 bases and J gave up 1 base, with 16 bases separating them. The CDR3 spans 14 residues. CDR3 sequence reads: CATRPSGANTEAFF. The DNA for the CDR3 is TGTGCCACCAGACCTTCAGGGGCGAACACTGAAGCTTTCTTT.

This chain connects TRBV30 to TRBJ2-5; D perhaps matches TRBD1 (6 bases). The better agreement between TRBJ2-7 and the DNA end casts doubt on the J call. This CDR3 has 13 amino acids. Per the germline V gene, CDR1 is GTSNPN and CDR2 is SVGIG (reference sequence). CDR3 amino acids: CAWSQGSSYEQYF. The CDR3 DNA follows: TGTGCCTGGAGTCAGGGGTCCTCCTACGAGCAGTACTTC.

This clone occurred once. The chain is built from TRBV11-2 and TRBJ1-5, with unresolved D. The CDR3 loop spans 17 amino acids. V was pared by 5 bases and J by 0 bases, with 17 bases between. Germline V gene lookup returns CDR1 SGHAT and CDR2 FQNNGV. DNA of the CDR3: TGTGCCAGCAGCCCACGGGGAGAAACAGTTAGCAATCAGCCCCAGCATTTT. The encoded protein is CASSPRGETVSNQPQHF. The variable domain in full, with the rest retrieved from reference TRBV11-2 and TRBJ1-5, is EAGVAQSPRYKIIEKRQSVAFWCNPISGHATLYWYQQILGQGPKLLIQFQNNGVVDDSQLPKDRFSAERLKGVDSTLKIQPAKLEDSAVYLCASSPRGETVSNQPQHFGDGTRLSIL.

The rearrangement links TRBV19 to TRBJ1-2; 8 bases agree with TRBD1. The CDR3 length is 18 residues. After removal of 8 bases from V and 4 bases from J, the junction contained 21 bases not matched to a gene. CDR1 LNHDA and CDR2 SQIVND come from the germline V gene (reference sequence). The CDR3 reads CASYGGLGQGVLLYGYTF. CDR3 nucleotides: TGTGCCAGTTATGGAGGCCTAGGACAGGGCGTCCTCCTCTATGGCTACACCTTC.

This chain uses TRBV27 with TRBJ2-7, with D tentatively TRBD1 (5 bases). The length of the CDR3 is 13 residues. Germline CDR1 reads MNHEY; CDR2 reads SMNVEV (reference sequence). Deletions cut 5 bases from V and 7 bases from J, with 15 bases between. The DNA for the CDR3 is TGTGCCAGCAGTCAACCCCCAGGGTTGGAGCAGTACTTC. Residues: CASSQPPGLEQYF.

The J gene is TRBJ2-1, the V gene TRBV27; maybe TRBD1 (5 bases). The CDR3 is 16 amino acids. In germline, CDR1 is MNHEY, CDR2 SMNVEV (reference sequence). V gave up 2 bases and J gave up 0 bases, with 11 bases separating them. CDR3 sequence reads: CASSLPGLISYNEQFF. CDR3 sequence (DNA): TGTGCCAGCAGTTTACCAGGGCTGATCTCCTACAATGAGCAGTTCTTC.

The chain links TRBV5-4 to TRBJ2-1; perhaps TRBD1 as D (5 bases). The CDR3 length is 14 residues. The germline CDR1 and CDR2 sequences are SGHNT and YYREEE (reference sequence). The ends were cut back, 0 bases at V and 4 bases at J, with 8 bases in the middle. The CDR3 here is CASSLADSYNEQFF. The CDR3 DNA reads TGTGCCAGCAGCTTGGCCGACAGTTACAATGAGCAGTTCTTC.

This CDR3 reads CASSQSGYEQYF. The CDR3 coding sequence is TGTGCCAGCAGCCAATCCGGGTACGAGCAGTACTTC. This rearrangement joins TRBV16 to TRBJ2-7; no firm D call. Germline assignment: CDR1 KGHSY and CDR2 FQNENV. The CDR3 spans 12 residues. V lost 0 bases and J lost 4, with 4 bases in between.

This chain links TRBV7-9 with TRBJ1-4; TRBD1 matches at 8 bases. CDR1 and CDR2 (germline): SEHNR, FQNEAQ (reference sequence). The CDR3 length is 13 residues. The J segment lost 10 bases and the V segment lost 3 bases, leaving 4 bases of the junction unmatched. The CDR3 bases are TGTGCCAGCAGCTTGACAGGGGTGGTAAAACTGTTTTTT. It yields the protein CASSLTGVVKLFF.

In this sample, this clone turned up a few times. The chain joins TRBV10-1 to TRBJ2-3, with a tentative D call TRBD2 (5 bases). The CDR3 covers 14 residues. V was cut by 0 bases and J by 4 bases, with 8 bases left in between. CDR1 and CDR2 (germline): WNHNN, SYGVQD (reference sequence). The CDR3 loop is CASSESFGADTQYF. CDR3 DNA: TGCGCCAGCAGTGAGTCGTTCGGGGCAGATACGCAGTATTTT.

This clone was seen only a few times. The gene calls are TRBV4-1 and TRBJ1-1; D gene ambiguous. V was clipped by 0 bases and J by 3 bases, with 23 bases between them. The CDR3 has 19 residues. In germline, CDR1 is MGHRA, CDR2 YSYEKL. CDR3 in amino acids: CASSQESELAPVADTEAFF. DNA for the CDR3: TGCGCCAGCAGCCAAGAATCAGAATTAGCGCCAGTTGCGGACACTGAAGCTTTCTTT.

This chain uses TRBV4-2 with TRBJ2-7, with a possible D match to TRBD2 (6 bases). The CDR3 spans 16 residues. Germline V gene sequence: CDR1 LGHNA, CDR2 YNFKEQ. V was clipped by 0 bases and J by 5 bases, with 17 bases between them. CDR3 DNA: TGTGCCAGCAGCCAAGAGGGTCCGGGAGTTTCCCACGAGCAGTACTTC. As protein: CASSQEGPGVSHEQYF.

J is TRBJ2-4 and V is TRBV5-5, with D perhaps matching TRBD1 (5 bases). This CDR3 is 14 amino acids long. The V end lost 5 bases, the J end lost 0 bases, and 9 bases lay between the germline ends. Germline CDR1 reads SGHKS; CDR2 reads YYEKEE (reference sequence). The CDR3 loop is CASRSQVAKNIQYF. CDR3 nucleotides: TGTGCCAGCAGGTCACAGGTAGCCAAAAACATTCAGTACTTC.

The genes are TRBV5-1 and TRBJ2-3; 14 bases match TRBD2. Germline trimming cut 6 bases from V and 5 bases from J; bases unmatched to any gene: 8. The CDR3 loop spans 16 amino acids. From germline, CDR1 is SGHRS and CDR2 YFSETQ. This CDR3 is CASNPGTSGGIDTQYF. CDR3 nucleotide sequence: TGCGCCAGCAACCCCGGGACTAGCGGGGGTATAGATACGCAGTATTTT.

V and J are TRBV28 and TRBJ1-2; D is undetermined. This CDR3 has 16 residues. CDR1 and CDR2 (germline): MDHEN, SYDVKM. V was pared by 5 bases and J by 6 bases, with 22 bases between. CDR3: CASSPTPLDIGDGYTF. As DNA, the CDR3 is TGTGCCAGCAGTCCTACCCCCCTCGACATAGGTGATGGCTACACCTTC.

This clone was counted only a few times. The chain joins TRBV5-5 to TRBJ2-7, with D uncertain. Germline CDR1 is SGHKS and CDR2 is YYEKEE (reference sequence). The V gene lost 0 bases and the J gene lost 2 bases, with 15 bases spanning the gap. CDR3 length: 16 amino acids. CDR3 DNA: TGTGCCAGCAGCTTGGGGTTAGTTGAGGAGACCTACGAGCAGTACTTC. As protein: CASSLGLVEETYEQYF. Using reference TRBV5-5 and TRBJ2-7 for the parts outside the CDR3, the full variable domain is DAGVTQSPTHLIKTRGQQVTLRCSPISGHKSVSWYQQVLGQGPQFIFQYYEKEERGRGNFPDRFSARQFPNYSSELNVNALLLGDSALYLCASSLGLVEETYEQYFGPGTRLTVT.

This chain links TRBV6-4 with TRBJ2-3; 7 bases agree with TRBD2. Per germline, CDR1 MRHNA and CDR2 SNTAGT. Unmatched junction bases numbered 9, after V lost 5 bases and J lost 1 base. The CDR3 runs to 16 residues. The CDR3 nucleotides are TGTGCCAGCAGTCCATTAGGCGCGGGGGGCACAGATACGCAGTATTTT. Translated: CASSPLGAGGTDTQYF.

This chain joins TRBV28 and TRBJ2-6, with D perhaps TRBD1 (6 bases). V was pared by 6 bases and J by 1 base, with 10 bases between. Germline-derived CDR1 and CDR2 are MDHEN and SYDVKM. This CDR3 has 15 residues. The CDR3 region has the DNA TGTGCCAGCAGCACTACAGGGTCTGGGGCCAACGTCCTGACTTTC. Translation gives CASSTTGSGANVLTF.

The chain links TRBV18 to TRBJ2-7; possibly TRBD2 for D (5 bases). V was pared by 3 bases and J by 4 bases, with 16 bases between. The germline V gene encodes CDR1 KGHSH and CDR2 LQKENI. This CDR3 contains 15 residues. CDR3: CASSPSEGSGYEQYF. DNA of the CDR3: TGTGCCAGCTCACCTAGTGAGGGATCGGGGTACGAGCAGTACTTC.

This chain uses TRBV6-6 with TRBJ2-7; 7 bases map to TRBD1. V gave up 5 bases and J gave up 2 bases; unmatched junction bases: 6. The CDR3 length is 14 residues. In germline, CDR1 is MNHNY, CDR2 SVGAGI (reference sequence). The DNA for the CDR3 is TGTGCCAGCAGTCCGACAGGGCAACCCTACGAGCAGTACTTC. Translating it yields CASSPTGQPYEQYF.